Following are 2 T cell receptor beta chains from one sample sequenced in a study of CD8+CD57+ T cells in acquired aplastic anemia. Using genomic DNA as the template, TCR beta VDJ and CDR3 profiling was carried out. One entry per CDR3 protein results from TCRdb running MiXCR on the reads. Found here are some 200,000 distinct CDR3 sequences, roughly 35% of them singletons; the top ten hold around 1.1%. The sequenced sample was sorted CD4+, CD8+, or CD8+CD57+ T cells (not recorded which) from PBMCs. Receptors were obtained from a human donor in good health, serving as a control.

J is TRBJ2-1 and V is TRBV7-8; D perhaps matches TRBD1 (5 bases). The CDR3 has 15 amino acids. Trimming pared 2 bases from V and 8 bases from J, leaving 16 bases between. Germline loops: CDR1 SGHVS, CDR2 FQNEAQ. CDR3 in amino acids: CASSLRRVLYHEQFF. In nucleotides, the CDR3 is TGTGCCAGCAGCTTACGCAGGGTTTTGTATCATGAGCAGTTCTTC.

This clonotype was observed a handful of times. J is TRBJ2-1 and V is TRBV5-1; 15 bases match TRBD2. J was trimmed by 8 bases and V by 7 bases; bases with no gene match: 4. The CDR3 runs to 14 residues. The germline V gene encodes CDR1 SGHRS and CDR2 YFSETQ. The CDR3 DNA is TGCGCCAGCCGCGGACTAGCGGGAGGGTATGAGCAGTTCTTC. It encodes CASRGLAGGYEQFF.